These 27 T cell receptor beta chains were all obtained from the same sample, sequenced in a study of T cell responses to AZD1222 COVID-19 vaccine. Data came from immunoSEQ multiplex PCR; TCRdb stores just in-frame clones and leaves some out. This repertoire shows roughly 35,000 clones, approximately 78% found once; its top ten account for about 4.5%. The starting material was peripheral blood, obtained 28 days after the second AZD1222 dose. These receptors all come from an adult who received the AZD1222 COVID-19 vaccine.

Comments on this clone: One end of the junction is discordant with germline, which a read error may explain. V and J are TRBV6-5 and TRBJ1-5, with D tentatively TRBD1 (5 bases). CDR3 length: 15 amino acids. The germline gives CDR1 MNHEY, CDR2 SVGAGI. The CDR3 protein is CAGSRGGNPDQPQHF. In DNA, the CDR3 is TGTGCCGGCAGTCGCGGGGGGAATCCGGATCAGCCCCAGCATTTT.

V usage is TRBV7-3 and J usage is TRBJ2-5; maybe TRBD2 (5 bases). The germline CDR1 and CDR2 sequences are SGHTA and FQGTGA. The CDR3 loop spans 14 amino acids. Trimming shortened V by 2 bases and J by 2 bases, and 9 bases separated the two germline ends. The CDR3 region has the DNA TGTGCCAGCAGCTTATCGGCGGGTCAAGAGACCCAGTACTTC. Protein: CASSLSAGQETQYF.

A note on this clone: One end of the junction is discordant with germline, which a read error may explain. The chain combines TRBV7-7 with TRBJ2-5; tentatively, D is TRBD2 (6 bases). The CDR3 has 13 amino acids. Germline CDR1 reads SSHAT; CDR2 reads FNYEAQ (reference sequence). The DNA for the CDR3 is TGTGCTAGCAGCCCAGAGGGGCGGGGGACCCAGTACTTC. The encoded protein is CASSPEGRGTQYF.

V gene TRBV7-6 combines with J gene TRBJ2-5, with D possibly matching TRBD2 (7 bases). Germline loops: CDR1 SGHVS, CDR2 FNYEAQ. CDR3 size: 15 residues. Trimming shortened V by 6 bases and J by 1 base, and 15 bases separated the two germline ends. The DNA for the CDR3 is TGTGCCAGCAGTGGGGGTGCGGGGGCCCAAGAGACCCAGTACTTC. Its protein is CASSGGAGAQETQYF.

The chain uses TRBV3-1 (or the pseudogene TRBV3-2) and TRBJ2-5, with 11 bases matching TRBD2. Losses at the gene ends were 4 bases for V and 5 bases for J; bases not matched to a gene: 9. The CDR3 runs 16 residues. Per germline, CDR1 LGHDT and CDR2 YNNKEL (reference sequence). CDR3 in amino acids: CASSPGTSGTTETQYF. CDR3 nucleotides: TGTGCCAGCAGCCCAGGGACTAGCGGCACCACCGAGACCCAGTACTTC.

V is TRBV12-3 or TRBV12-4 and J is TRBJ1-4; D perhaps matches TRBD1 (6 bases). The CDR3 totals 13 residues. The V gene lost 5 bases and the J gene lost 6 bases, with 10 bases spanning the gap. The CDR3 is CASSPGTYEKLFF. For the CDR3, the DNA is TGTGCCAGCAGTCCCGGGACATATGAAAAACTGTTTTTT.

This clone has only one observation. The chain combines TRBV6-1 with TRBJ2-6, with D unresolved. This CDR3 region has 17 residues. V was trimmed by 2 bases and J by 0 bases, leaving 11 bases between them. CDR1 is MNHNS and CDR2 is SASEGT in the germline V gene. The CDR3 spells CASSEIMGPSGANVLTF. Here the CDR3 DNA reads TGTGCCAGCAGTGAAATAATGGGCCCCTCTGGGGCCAACGTCCTGACTTTC.

The V call is TRBV24-1, the J call TRBJ2-3; possibly TRBD1 for D (5 bases). The germline CDR1 and CDR2 sequences are KGHDR and SFDVKD. The V gene lost 9 bases and the J gene lost 0 bases, with 9 bases spanning the gap. The CDR3 extends over 13 amino acids. The CDR3 DNA reads as TGTGCCACCCAGGACACTAGCACAGATACGCAGTATTTT. Translated, it gives CATQDTSTDTQYF.

CDR3 in DNA: TGTGCCTGGAGGTCAGACATGAACACTGAAGCTTTCTTT. Encoded protein: CAWRSDMNTEAFF. This chain links TRBV30 with TRBJ1-1; D not certain. Germline-derived CDR1 and CDR2 are GTSNPN and SVGIG (reference sequence). Deletions cut 3 bases from V and 0 bases from J, with 8 bases between. The CDR3 is made up of 13 amino acids.

This clone was seen a handful of times. The rearrangement joins TRBV7-2 to TRBJ2-1; 8 nucleotides agree with TRBD2. The CDR3 extends over 15 amino acids. Germline V gene data show CDR1 as SGHTA and CDR2 as FQGNSA. V gave up 4 bases and J gave up 0 bases; unmatched junction bases: 2. CDR3 sequence (DNA): TGTGCCAGCAGCTCCCGGGGGGGCTCCTACAATGAGCAGTTCTTC. The encoded protein is CASSSRGGSYNEQFF.

The chain carries TRBV28 and TRBJ2-7; no clear D. CDR1 is MDHEN, CDR2 SYDVKM, per germline. CDR3 length: 12 residues. V lost 7 bases and J lost 0, with 7 bases in between. The CDR3 DNA reads TGTGCCAGCAAAACGGGCTCCTACGAGCAGTACTTC. Translation gives CASKTGSYEQYF.

This chain links TRBV10-1 with TRBJ1-4; no clear D gene. Germline assignment: CDR1 WNHNN and CDR2 SYGVQD (reference sequence). The length of the CDR3 is 18 residues. Trimming removed 7 bases at V and 0 bases at J, with 21 bases between. The CDR3 bases are TGCGCCAGCATCCGTACGGGGTACGTACCGACAACTAATGAAAAACTGTTTTTT. Its protein is CASIRTGYVPTTNEKLFF.

The chain carries TRBV9 and TRBJ1-6, with 8 bases lining up with TRBD1. Germline trimming cut 0 bases from V and 11 bases from J; bases unmatched to any gene: 4. This CDR3 region has 14 residues. Germline CDR1 and CDR2: SGDLS and YYNGEE. CDR3 loop: CASSVGGQGAPLHF. DNA of the CDR3: TGTGCCAGCAGCGTAGGAGGACAGGGCGCACCCCTCCACTTT.

The chain is built from TRBV10-3 and TRBJ1-3; D is unclear. Trimming removed 2 bases at V and 0 bases at J, with 11 bases between. Per germline, CDR1 ENHRY and CDR2 SYGVKD. CDR3 length: 16 amino acids. The CDR3 nucleotides are TGTGCCATCAGTGAGCCCGCCTCGGCCTCTGGAAACACCATATATTTT. Translated, it gives CAISEPASASGNTIYF.

The chain has TRBV27 and TRBJ1-1, with D possibly being TRBD1 (5 bases). The germline V and J ends were trimmed by 3 bases and 4 bases, with 21 bases remaining between them. Germline V gives CDR1 MNHEY, CDR2 SMNVEV (reference sequence). The CDR3 totals 17 residues. The DNA for the CDR3 is TGTGCCAGCAGTTTCGCGGGTCTCGGGGGTCGCGGCACTGAAGCTTTCTTT. Residues: CASSFAGLGGRGTEAFF.

This chain links TRBV27 with TRBJ1-2; D perhaps matches TRBD1 (5 bases). Between the trimmed V and J ends, which lost 8 bases and 3 bases, there was a span of 10 bases. Looked up from germline, CDR1 is MNHEY and CDR2 is SMNVEV (reference sequence). The CDR3 has 12 amino acids. The CDR3, as DNA: TGTGCCAGCTTTCGAGGGGACTATGGCTACACCTTC. Its translation: CASFRGDYGYTF.

V gene TRBV4-3 combines with J gene TRBJ2-6; weak D call: TRBD2 (5 bases). The V gene's germline CDR1 is LGHNA and CDR2 YSLEER. Trimming took off 0 bases at V and 0 bases at J, with 6 bases between the two ends. The CDR3 has 16 residues. CDR3: CASSQEEGSGANVLTF. CDR3 nucleotides: TGCGCCAGCAGCCAAGAAGAGGGCTCTGGGGCCAACGTCCTGACTTTC.

This clone was recorded a few times. The chain carries TRBV24-1 and TRBJ2-3, with 14 bases aligning to TRBD2. The CDR3 is 19 amino acids. V was pared by 5 bases and J by 1 base, with 10 bases of the junction left unmatched. The germline V gene has CDR1 KGHDR and CDR2 SFDVKD. CDR3 nucleotide sequence: TGTGCCACCAGTGTCCCGGGACTAGCGGGAGCCCGTGGCACAGATACGCAGTATTTT. It is translated as CATSVPGLAGARGTDTQYF.

The chain links TRBV5-3 to TRBJ2-7; a weak D match, TRBD1 (6 bases). TRBV5-3 is designated an ORF whose function remains uncertain. V was cut by 4 bases and J by 5 bases, with 19 bases left in between. The CDR3 has 15 residues. As DNA, the CDR3 is TGTGCCAGAAGCGAGGAAGCAGGGGAATTACACGAGCAGTACGTC. Its translation: CARSEEAGELHEQYV.

This chain uses TRBV7-8 with TRBJ2-7; 8 bases match TRBD1. V was clipped by 7 bases and J by 3 bases; unmatched bases: 5. The V gene's germline CDR1 is SGHVS and CDR2 FQNEAQ. The CDR3 runs to 13 residues. CDR3 DNA: TGTGCCAGCAAGCAGGGGGCAAGCTACGAGCAGTACTTC. Translation: CASKQGASYEQYF.

This chain connects TRBV5-5 to TRBJ1-1, with D perhaps matching TRBD1 (6 bases). V gave up 0 bases and J gave up 3 bases, with 12 bases separating them. CDR1 SGHKS and CDR2 YYEKEE come from the germline V gene (reference sequence). The CDR3 has 15 residues. The CDR3 DNA follows: TGTGCCAGCAGCTTGGGCGGGGGCGTGTACACTGAAGCTTTCTTT. Its protein is CASSLGGGVYTEAFF.

The chain recombines TRBV6-5 with TRBJ1-2; 7 nucleotides match TRBD1. Trimming took 8 bases from V and 0 from J; bases not matched to a gene: 9. Germline V gene lookup returns CDR1 MNHEY and CDR2 SVGAGI. This CDR3 region has 15 residues. This CDR3 reads CASGDRVTPNYGYTF. CDR3 DNA: TGTGCCAGCGGAGACAGGGTCACTCCTAACTATGGCTACACCTTC.

This clone is categorized as medium-sized. Other nucleotide sequences from this sample produce the same CDR3. The chain is built from TRBV6-1 and TRBJ2-2, with TRBD2 identical over 12 bases. Trimming cost V 2 bases and J 6 bases; bases outside gene matches: 1. The CDR3 sequence is 15 residues long. Germline CDR1 MNHNS, CDR2 SASEGT. CDR3 in DNA: TGTGCCAGCAGTGAACTAGCGGGGGGGCCCGGGGAGCTGTTTTTT. Protein sequence: CASSELAGGPGELFF.

This clone showed up just once. The gene calls are TRBV13 and TRBJ1-2; TRBD1 aligns across 7 bases. CDR1 PRHDT and CDR2 FYEKMQ come from the germline V gene (reference sequence). CDR3 length: 13 amino acids. The junction had 2 bases not matched to a gene; V was cut back by 5 bases and J by 2 bases. As DNA, the CDR3 is TGTGCCAGCAGCCAACAGGGGAACTATGGCTACACCTTC. Protein product: CASSQQGNYGYTF.

The rearrangement links TRBV3-1 (or the pseudogene TRBV3-2) to TRBJ2-3, with no clear D. The germline V gene has CDR1 LGHDT and CDR2 YNNKEL (reference sequence). This CDR3 is 13 amino acids long. V was pared by 1 base and J by 1 base, with 3 bases between. CDR3 in amino acids: CASSQGGTDTQYF. The CDR3 DNA sequence: TGTGCCAGCAGCCAAGGGGGCACAGATACGCAGTATTTT.

Only one count was recorded for this clone. The chain has TRBV6-5 and TRBJ1-1; D may be TRBD1 (6 bases). The CDR3 is made up of 11 amino acids. V was trimmed by 2 bases and J by 8 bases, leaving 6 bases between them. Germline CDR1 is MNHEY and CDR2 is SVGAGI. The CDR3 reads CASSYQGEAFF. DNA for the CDR3: TGTGCCAGCAGTTACCAGGGGGAAGCTTTCTTT.

The chain employs TRBV27 and TRBJ2-2, with 9 bases aligning to TRBD1. The germline gives CDR1 MNHEY, CDR2 SMNVEV (reference sequence). J gave up 4 bases and V 3 bases, and 3 bases lay outside the gene matches. The CDR3 consists of 15 residues. The CDR3 loop reads CASSFGTGFTGELFF. CDR3 coding DNA: TGTGCCAGCAGTTTCGGGACAGGGTTCACCGGGGAGCTGTTTTTT.